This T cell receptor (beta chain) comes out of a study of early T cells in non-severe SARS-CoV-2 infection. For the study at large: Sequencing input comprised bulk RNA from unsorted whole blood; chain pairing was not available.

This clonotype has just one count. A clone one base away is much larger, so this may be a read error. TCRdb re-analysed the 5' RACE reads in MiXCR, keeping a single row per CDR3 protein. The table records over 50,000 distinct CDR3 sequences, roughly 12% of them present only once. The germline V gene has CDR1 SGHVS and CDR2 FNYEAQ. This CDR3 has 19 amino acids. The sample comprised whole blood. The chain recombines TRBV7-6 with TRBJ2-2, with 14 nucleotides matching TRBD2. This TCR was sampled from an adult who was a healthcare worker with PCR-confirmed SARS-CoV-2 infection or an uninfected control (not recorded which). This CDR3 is CASSFTGTSGRPNTGVLFF. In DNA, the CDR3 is TGTGCCAGCAGCTTCACCGGGACTAGCGGGAGACCGAACACCGGGGTGCTGTTTTTT. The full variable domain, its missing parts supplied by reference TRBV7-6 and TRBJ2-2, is GAGVSQSPRYKVTKRGQDVALRCDPISGHVSLYWYRQALGQGPEFLTYFNYEAQQDKSGLPNDRFSAERPEGSISTLTIQRTEQRDSAMYRCASSFTGTSGRPNTGVLFFGEGSRLTVL.